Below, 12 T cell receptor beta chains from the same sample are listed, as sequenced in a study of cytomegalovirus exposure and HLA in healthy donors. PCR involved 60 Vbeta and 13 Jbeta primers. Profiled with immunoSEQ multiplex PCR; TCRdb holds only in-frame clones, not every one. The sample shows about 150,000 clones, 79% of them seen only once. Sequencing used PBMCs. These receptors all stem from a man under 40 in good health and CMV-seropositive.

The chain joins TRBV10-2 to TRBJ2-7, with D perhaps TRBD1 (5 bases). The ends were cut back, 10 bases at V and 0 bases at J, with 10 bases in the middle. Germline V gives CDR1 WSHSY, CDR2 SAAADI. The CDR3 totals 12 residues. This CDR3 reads CATPTASYEQYF. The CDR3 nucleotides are TGCGCCACCCCGACAGCCTCCTACGAGCAGTACTTC.

CDR3 in amino acids: CASSEAVMGTEAFF. CDR3 nucleotide sequence: TGTGCCAGCAGTGAGGCGGTGATGGGCACTGAAGCTTTCTTT. This rearrangement joins TRBV25-1 to TRBJ1-1; D remains ambiguous. V shed 3 bases and J shed 4 bases, with 12 bases lying between them. This CDR3 has 14 residues. The V gene's germline CDR1 is MGHDK and CDR2 SYGVNS.

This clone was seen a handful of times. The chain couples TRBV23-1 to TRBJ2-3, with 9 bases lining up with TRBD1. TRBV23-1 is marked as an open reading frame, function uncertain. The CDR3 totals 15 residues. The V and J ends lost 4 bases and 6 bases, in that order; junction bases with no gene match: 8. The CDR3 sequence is CASSLTGQGSDTQYF. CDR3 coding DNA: TGCGCCAGCAGTCTTACGGGACAGGGATCGGATACGCAGTATTTT.

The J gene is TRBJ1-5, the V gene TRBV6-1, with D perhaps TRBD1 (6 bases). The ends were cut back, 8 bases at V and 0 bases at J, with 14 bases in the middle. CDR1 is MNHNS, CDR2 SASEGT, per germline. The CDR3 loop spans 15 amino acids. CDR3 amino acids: CASYDRPYSNQPQHF. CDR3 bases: TGTGCCAGCTACGACAGGCCATATAGCAATCAGCCCCAGCATTTT.

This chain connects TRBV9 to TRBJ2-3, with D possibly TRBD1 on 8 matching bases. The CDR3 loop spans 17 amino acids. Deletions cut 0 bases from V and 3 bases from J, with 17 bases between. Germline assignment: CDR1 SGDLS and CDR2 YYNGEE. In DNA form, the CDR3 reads TGTGCCAGCAGCGTAGCTACAGGGGGGGGATCGACAGATACGCAGTATTTT. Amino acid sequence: CASSVATGGGSTDTQYF.

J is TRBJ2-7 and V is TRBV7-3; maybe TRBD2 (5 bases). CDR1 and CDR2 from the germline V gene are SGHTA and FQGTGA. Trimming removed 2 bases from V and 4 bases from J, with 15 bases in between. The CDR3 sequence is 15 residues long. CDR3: CASSLGLPGTYEQYF. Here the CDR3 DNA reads TGTGCCAGCAGCTTAGGTTTGCCGGGAACTTACGAGCAGTACTTC.

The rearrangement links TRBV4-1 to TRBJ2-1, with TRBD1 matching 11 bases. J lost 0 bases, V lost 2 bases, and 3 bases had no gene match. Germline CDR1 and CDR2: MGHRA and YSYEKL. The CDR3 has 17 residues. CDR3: CASSQSGTGGSYNEQFF. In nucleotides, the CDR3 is TGCGCCAGCAGCCAATCCGGGACAGGGGGCTCCTACAATGAGCAGTTCTTC.

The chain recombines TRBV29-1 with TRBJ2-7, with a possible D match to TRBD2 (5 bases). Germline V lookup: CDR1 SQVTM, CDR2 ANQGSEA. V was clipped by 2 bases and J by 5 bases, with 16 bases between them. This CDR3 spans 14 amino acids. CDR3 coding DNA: TGCAGCGTTGAAAAGTCTGGCGGGCCGGACGAGCAGTACTTC. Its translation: CSVEKSGGPDEQYF.

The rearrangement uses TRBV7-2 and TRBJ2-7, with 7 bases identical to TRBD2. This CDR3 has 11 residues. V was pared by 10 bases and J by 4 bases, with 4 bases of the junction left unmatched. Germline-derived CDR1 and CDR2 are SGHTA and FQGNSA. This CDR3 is CATISGYEQYF. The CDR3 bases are TGTGCCACCATTAGCGGGTACGAGCAGTACTTC. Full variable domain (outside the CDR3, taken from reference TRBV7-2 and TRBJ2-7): GAGVSQSPSNKVTEKGKDVELRCDPISGHTALYWYRQSLGQGLEFLIYFQGNSAPDKSGLPSDRFSAERTGGSVSTLTIQRTQQEDSAVYLCATISGYEQYFGPGTRLTVT.

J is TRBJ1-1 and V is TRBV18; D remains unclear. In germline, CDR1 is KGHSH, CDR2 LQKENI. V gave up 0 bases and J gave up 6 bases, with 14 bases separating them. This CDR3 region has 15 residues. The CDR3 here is CASSPPASLRAEAFF. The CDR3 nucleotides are TGTGCCAGCTCACCACCGGCCAGTCTTCGGGCTGAAGCTTTCTTT.

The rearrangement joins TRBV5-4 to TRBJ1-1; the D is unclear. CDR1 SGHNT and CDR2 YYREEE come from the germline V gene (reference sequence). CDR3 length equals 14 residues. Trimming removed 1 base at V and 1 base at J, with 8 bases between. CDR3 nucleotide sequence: TGTGCCAGCAGCTTGACGTCAGGGAACACTGAAGCTTTCTTT. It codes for CASSLTSGNTEAFF.

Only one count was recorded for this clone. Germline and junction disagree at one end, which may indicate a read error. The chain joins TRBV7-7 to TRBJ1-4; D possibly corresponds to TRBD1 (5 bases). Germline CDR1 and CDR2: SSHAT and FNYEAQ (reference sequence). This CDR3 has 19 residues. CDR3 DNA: TGTGCTAGCAGCTTAGCGGGGGGAGGGGACGTCGCAACTAATGAAAAACTGTTTTTT. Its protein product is CASSLAGGGDVATNEKLFF.